These 14 T cell receptor beta chains share one sample of origin, sequenced in a study of blood T cell repertoires in COVID-19. Data came from immunoSEQ multiplex PCR; TCRdb stores just in-frame clones and leaves some out. The table has tens of thousands of clones, 65% to 85% seen once. The sequenced sample consisted of peripheral blood. Receptors originate from a man in his forties or fifties with active COVID-19.

The chain employs TRBV7-7 and TRBJ2-3, with 7 bases identical to TRBD2. Per the germline V gene, CDR1 is SSHAT and CDR2 is FNYEAQ (reference sequence). CDR3 length equals 16 residues. V gave up 5 bases and J gave up 0 bases; unmatched junction bases: 8. The CDR3 DNA is TGTGCCAGCAGCGCCGGACTAGTTTATAGCACAGATACGCAGTATTTT. Protein sequence: CASSAGLVYSTDTQYF.

This rearrangement joins TRBV11-2 to TRBJ2-2; no reliable D call. V was pared by 1 base and J by 6 bases, with 3 bases between. Germline CDR1 SGHAT, CDR2 FQNNGV. The CDR3 loop spans 12 amino acids. The CDR3 is CASSLAAGELFF. The CDR3 DNA sequence: TGTGCCAGCAGCTTAGCGGCCGGGGAGCTGTTTTTT.

The rearrangement uses TRBV5-1 and TRBJ2-1, with D possibly matching TRBD2 (5 bases). Per the germline V gene, CDR1 is SGHRS and CDR2 is YFSETQ. The CDR3 is made up of 15 amino acids. Trimming removed 2 bases at V and 0 bases at J, with 9 bases between. The CDR3 DNA is TGCGCCAGCAGCTTAGAGCGGTCCTCCTACAATGAGCAGTTCTTC. Its translation is CASSLERSSYNEQFF. The whole variable domain, filled in from reference TRBV5-1 and TRBJ2-1, reads KAGVTQTPRYLIKTRGQQVTLSCSPISGHRSVSWYQQTPGQGLQFLFEYFSETQRNKGNFPGRFSGRQFSNSRSEMNVSTLELGDSALYLCASSLERSSYNEQFFGPGTRLTVL.

The V gene is TRBV27, the J gene TRBJ2-3, with 10 positions matching TRBD2. J gave up 4 bases and V 7 bases, and 8 bases lay outside the gene matches. This CDR3 has 15 residues. CDR1 is MNHEY, CDR2 SMNVEV, per germline (reference sequence). CDR3 bases: TGTGCCAGCACCCTGCTAGCGGGAGTGGCAGATACGCAGTATTTT. This translates into CASTLLAGVADTQYF.

V and J are TRBV27 and TRBJ2-7; 9 bases line up with TRBD2. The germline CDR1 and CDR2 sequences are MNHEY and SMNVEV (reference sequence). CDR3 size: 16 residues. V was clipped by 2 bases and J by 4 bases; unmatched bases: 9. CDR3 coding DNA: TGTGCCAGCAGTTTAAGCTGGCGGGGGGGCTTGTACGAGCAGTACTTC. The encoded protein is CASSLSWRGGLYEQYF.

The chain uses TRBV6-5 and TRBJ1-2; 9 bases align to TRBD1. The length of the CDR3 is 16 residues. Per the germline V gene, CDR1 is MNHEY and CDR2 is SVGAGI. The J segment lost 3 bases and the V segment lost 2 bases, leaving 7 bases of the junction unmatched. Written as DNA, the CDR3 is TGTGCCAGCAGTTACCTCGGGACAGGGCTCGACTATGGCTACACCTTC. Translation: CASSYLGTGLDYGYTF.

This clone was recorded once. J is TRBJ2-1 and V is TRBV6-5; TRBD2 aligns across 10 bases. V trimming: 7 bases; J trimming: 8 bases; junction bases outside the gene matches: 8. CDR3 length: 14 residues. Germline assignment: CDR1 MNHEY and CDR2 SVGAGI. This chain's CDR3 is CASKRSGGADEQFF. The CDR3 coding sequence is TGTGCCAGCAAGAGAAGCGGGGGGGCCGATGAGCAGTTCTTC.

This clone was counted between two and nine times. The chain combines TRBV7-9 with TRBJ2-7, with a weak D call TRBD1 (6 bases). This CDR3 is built from 13 residues. Between the trimmed V and J ends, which lost 5 bases and 5 bases, there was a span of 13 bases. Germline-derived CDR1 and CDR2 are SEHNR and FQNEAQ (reference sequence). The CDR3 loop reads CASSPHREHEQYF. The DNA for the CDR3 is TGTGCCAGCAGCCCACACAGGGAGCACGAGCAGTACTTC. The full variable domain, rest sourced from reference TRBV7-9 and TRBJ2-7, is DTGVSQNPRHKITKRGQNVTFRCDPISEHNRLYWYRQTLGQGPEFLTYFQNEAQLEKSRLLSDRFSAERPKGSFSTLEIQRTEQGDSAMYLCASSPHREHEQYFGPGTRLTVT.

This clone was observed once. The V call is TRBV6-5, the J call TRBJ1-1; D uncertain. Germline V CDR1 and CDR2: MNHEY, SVGAGI. The CDR3 has 16 residues. Deletions cut 2 bases from V and 1 base from J, with 14 bases between. Here the CDR3 reads CASSYGRRIQNTEAFF. The CDR3 DNA is TGTGCCAGCAGTTACGGGAGGAGAATTCAGAACACTGAAGCTTTCTTT.

V is TRBV9 and J is TRBJ2-5, with TRBD1 identical over 8 bases. The germline V gene has CDR1 SGDLS and CDR2 YYNGEE. The CDR3 loop spans 15 amino acids. Trimming at V came to 0 bases and at J to 1 base, leaving 2 bases not matched to a gene. This CDR3 is CASSVDGQGQETQYF. The DNA for the CDR3 is TGTGCCAGCAGCGTAGACGGACAGGGCCAAGAGACCCAGTACTTC.

The gene calls are TRBV29-1 and TRBJ2-5; the D is unclear. The CDR3 extends over 13 amino acids. The germline gives CDR1 SQVTM, CDR2 ANQGSEA. Trimming removed 4 bases from V and 1 base from J, with 10 bases in between. The chain's CDR3 is CSVGRVPQETQYF. DNA for the CDR3: TGCAGCGTTGGCCGCGTCCCCCAAGAGACCCAGTACTTC.

This rearrangement joins TRBV9 to TRBJ1-3; 8 nucleotides agree with TRBD1. CDR1 and CDR2 from the germline V gene are SGDLS and YYNGEE. The CDR3 has 16 residues. J lost 3 bases, V lost 6 bases, and 11 bases had no gene match. The CDR3 bases are TGTGCCAGCACCTTCGGGGCAGGGGGCCTTGGAAACACCATATATTTT. Translated, it gives CASTFGAGGLGNTIYF.

V usage is TRBV7-2 and J usage is TRBJ2-5; D perhaps matches TRBD1 (6 bases). The germline V gene has CDR1 SGHTA and CDR2 FQGNSA. The CDR3 has 14 amino acids. V was cut by 6 bases and J by 2 bases, with 13 bases left in between. The CDR3 sequence is CASRLTGQQETQYF. CDR3 DNA sequence: TGTGCCAGCAGGCTTACAGGGCAACAAGAGACCCAGTACTTC.

This clone has more than one count but fewer than ten. This chain links TRBV6-2 or TRBV6-3 with TRBJ2-7; TRBD2 aligns across 13 bases. V gave up 5 bases and J gave up 6 bases; unmatched junction bases: 4. Germline-derived CDR1 and CDR2 are MNHEY and SVGEGT. This CDR3 is built from 14 residues. The CDR3 spells CASSLRLAGGEQYF. The CDR3 region has the DNA TGTGCCAGCAGTCTTCGACTAGCGGGGGGCGAGCAGTACTTC.